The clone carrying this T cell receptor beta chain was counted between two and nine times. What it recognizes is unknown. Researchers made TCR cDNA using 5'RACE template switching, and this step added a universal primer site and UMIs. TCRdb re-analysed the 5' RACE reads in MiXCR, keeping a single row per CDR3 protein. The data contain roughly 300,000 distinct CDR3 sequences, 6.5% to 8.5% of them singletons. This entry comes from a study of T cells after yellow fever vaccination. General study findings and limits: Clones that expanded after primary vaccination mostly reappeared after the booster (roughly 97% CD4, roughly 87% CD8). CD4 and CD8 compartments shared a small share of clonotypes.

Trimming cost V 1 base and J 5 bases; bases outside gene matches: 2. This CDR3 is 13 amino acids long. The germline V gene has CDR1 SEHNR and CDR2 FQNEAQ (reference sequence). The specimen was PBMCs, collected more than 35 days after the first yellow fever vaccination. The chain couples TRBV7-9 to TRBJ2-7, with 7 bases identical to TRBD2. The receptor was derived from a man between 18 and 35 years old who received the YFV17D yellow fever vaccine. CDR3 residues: CASSLVGRDEQYF. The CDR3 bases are TGTGCCAGCAGCTTAGTAGGGAGGGACGAGCAGTACTTC.